These T cell receptor beta chains were read from a single sample in a study of blood T cells in healthy people across ages. TCRdb re-analysed the 5' RACE reads in MiXCR, keeping a single row per CDR3 protein. The profile shows over 950,000 distinct CDR3 sequences, approximately 50% of them singletons. What was sequenced was blood. The receptors here all came from a woman aged 55-69 years in good health. CDR3s include the opening cysteine and the closing phenylalanine or tryptophan. A D gene is named only where the DNA matches it firmly. Clone size appears in some rows only: once, few, many, or a class for an expanded clone.

abundance: -
j_gene: TRBJ2-7
d_gene: -
v_gene: TRBV5-1
CDR3nt: TGCGCCAGCAGCCATGACAGGAACACCTACGAGCAGTACTTC
CDR3aa: CASSHDRNTYEQYF

abundance: -
j_gene: TRBJ2-2
d_gene: -
v_gene: TRBV21-1
CDR3nt: TGTGCCAGCAGCAAAGTTGTCTCGAACCGCTCGAACACCGGGGAGCTGTTTTTT
CDR3aa: CASSKVVSNRSNTGELFF

abundance: -
j_gene: TRBJ2-5
d_gene: TRBD2
v_gene: TRBV12-3/TRBV12-4
CDR3nt: TGTGCCAGCACGTCAATTAGCGGGAGAACGCAGACCCAGTACTTC
CDR3aa: CASTSISGRTQTQYF

abundance: -
j_gene: TRBJ2-1
d_gene: -
v_gene: TRBV28
CDR3nt: TGTGCCAGCAGTTTGGAGAACTCCTACAATGAGCAGTTCTTC
CDR3aa: CASSLENSYNEQFF

abundance: few
j_gene: TRBJ2-1
d_gene: TRBD2
v_gene: TRBV29-1
CDR3nt: TGCAGCGTTGAAGCCTGGGCTAGCGGAGATGAGCAGTTCTTC
CDR3aa: CSVEAWASGDEQFF

abundance: -
j_gene: TRBJ1-5
d_gene: -
v_gene: TRBV27
CDR3nt: TGTGCCAGCAGTTTTTCCCTCAATCAGCCCCAGCATTTT
CDR3aa: CASSFSLNQPQHF

abundance: -
j_gene: TRBJ2-7
d_gene: -
v_gene: TRBV6-5
CDR3nt: TGTGCCAGCACCCTAGACCCCTCCTACGAGCAGTACTTC
CDR3aa: CASTLDPSYEQYF

abundance: -
j_gene: TRBJ2-7
d_gene: -
v_gene: TRBV6-6
CDR3nt: TGTGCCAGCAGTTGGGGGAGCTCCTACAATGAGCAGTACTTC
CDR3aa: CASSWGSSYNEQYF

abundance: few
j_gene: TRBJ1-2
d_gene: -
v_gene: TRBV12-3/TRBV12-4
CDR3nt: TGTGCCAGCAGTTCGCCCCTGCCCTCCTCTGGAGAGGAGTATGGCTACACCTTC
CDR3aa: CASSSPLPSSGEEYGYTF

abundance: -
j_gene: TRBJ2-7
d_gene: TRBD2
v_gene: TRBV20-1
CDR3nt: TGCAGTGCTAAAGGACTAGCGGCTCACGAGCAGTACTTC
CDR3aa: CSAKGLAAHEQYF